These 8 T cell receptor beta chains originate from one sample sequenced in a study of cytomegalovirus exposure and HLA in healthy donors. Use of 60 Vbeta and 13 Jbeta primers characterized the PCR. Some clones are missing from TCRdb's copy, which holds only in-frame ones; the method was immunoSEQ multiplex PCR. Of fewer than 200,000 clones detected, 70% to 90% appear once; the ten largest clones hold 0.7% to 0.95%. The specimen was PBMCs. The source of these receptors is a woman under 30 in good health and CMV-seronegative.

The chain uses TRBV5-1 and TRBJ2-3, with D possibly TRBD1 on 5 matching bases. CDR1 is SGHRS and CDR2 is YFSETQ in the germline V gene. The CDR3 covers 16 residues. Trimming cost V 0 bases and J 1 base, with 12 bases left between them. The CDR3 loop reads CASSLEGETGTDTQYF. CDR3 DNA: TGCGCCAGCAGCTTGGAAGGCGAGACAGGCACAGATACGCAGTATTTT.

The V gene is TRBV7-8, the J gene TRBJ2-3, with TRBD2 identical over 9 bases. This CDR3 is 16 amino acids long. After removal of 0 bases from V and 2 bases from J, the junction contained 3 bases not matched to a gene. CDR1 is SGHVS, CDR2 FQNEAQ, per germline. The CDR3 protein is CASSLALAGFTDTQYF. DNA for the CDR3: TGTGCCAGCAGCTTAGCGCTAGCGGGGTTCACAGATACGCAGTATTTT.

V is TRBV27 and J is TRBJ2-1; the match to TRBD2 covers 9 bases. This CDR3 comprises 16 residues. Trimming took 3 bases from V and 1 from J; bases not matched to a gene: 4. The germline CDR1 and CDR2 sequences are MNHEY and SMNVEV (reference sequence). The CDR3 DNA reads as TGTGCCAGCAGTTTGGTTAGCGGGAGTTCCTACAATGAGCAGTTCTTC. Its protein product is CASSLVSGSSYNEQFF.

This chain links TRBV5-8 with TRBJ2-1; 10 bases are a match to TRBD1. The germline CDR1 and CDR2 sequences are SGHTS and YDEGEE. V trimming: 4 bases; J trimming: 2 bases; junction bases outside the gene matches: 15. The CDR3 is 19 amino acids. The CDR3 coding sequence is TGTGCCAGCAGCCCGACAGGGGGCATCCCTTTAGGGACCTACAATGAGCAGTTCTTC. Protein: CASSPTGGIPLGTYNEQFF. Using reference TRBV5-8 and TRBJ2-1 for the parts outside the CDR3, the full variable domain is EAGVTQSPTHLIKTRGQQATLRCSPISGHTSVYWYQQALGLGLQFLLWYDEGEERNRGNFPPRFSGRQFPNYSSELNVNALELEDSALYLCASSPTGGIPLGTYNEQFFGPGTRLTVL.

V usage is TRBV2 and J usage is TRBJ1-4; 8 bases match TRBD1. The junction had 8 bases not matched to a gene; V was cut back by 6 bases and J by 8 bases. From germline, CDR1 is SNHLY and CDR2 FYNNEI. The CDR3 length is 14 residues. CDR3 residues: CASSADRGGEKLFF. CDR3 nucleotides: TGTGCCAGCAGCGCCGACAGGGGTGGCGAAAAACTGTTTTTT. The full variable domain, rest sourced from reference TRBV2 and TRBJ1-4, is EPEVTQTPSHQVTQMGQEVILRCVPISNHLYFYWYRQILGQKVEFLVSFYNNEISEKSEIFDDQFSVERPDGSNFTLKIRSTKLEDSAMYFCASSADRGGEKLFFGSGTQLSVL.

The J gene is TRBJ2-7, the V gene TRBV12-5; D not resolved. CDR1 and CDR2 (germline): LGHNT, FRNRAP. V lost 2 bases and J 3 bases, leaving 5 bases between the germline ends. This CDR3 spans 12 amino acids. The CDR3 reads CASGLNNYEQYF. The CDR3 DNA reads TGTGCTAGTGGTTTGAACAACTACGAGCAGTACTTC.

The chain uses TRBV29-1 and TRBJ1-2; D may be TRBD1 (6 bases). Trimming left V 4 bases short and J 3 bases short, with 15 bases between. The CDR3 runs 14 residues. Looked up from germline, CDR1 is SQVTM and CDR2 is ANQGSEA. The CDR3 reads CSVAGLQGHYGYTF. Written as DNA, the CDR3 is TGCAGCGTTGCCGGCCTCCAGGGGCACTATGGCTACACCTTC. Supplemented by reference TRBV29-1 and TRBJ1-2, the full variable domain reads SAVISQKPSRDICQRGTSLTIQCQVDSQVTMMFWYRQQPGQSLTLIATANQGSEATYESGFVIDKFPISRPNLTFSTLTVSNMSPEDSSIYLCSVAGLQGHYGYTFGSGTRLTVV.

The chain employs TRBV9 and TRBJ2-7; D is ambiguous. The CDR3 has 13 residues. V lost 0 bases to trimming and J lost 3 bases, with 7 bases between them. Germline CDR1 SGDLS, CDR2 YYNGEE. The CDR3 protein is CASSVDAGYEQYF. The CDR3 DNA is TGTGCCAGCAGCGTAGACGCCGGCTACGAGCAGTACTTC.